These T cell receptor beta chains were read from a single sample in a study of blood T cells in healthy people across ages. Via MiXCR, TCRdb re-called the 5' RACE reads, giving one row per CDR3 protein. The repertoire has approximately 1,000,000 distinct CDR3 sequences, 40% to 50% of them found once; the top ten carry approximately 17%. Source material: blood. The receptors here all came from a woman aged 60 to 75 in good health. CDR3s include the opening cysteine and the closing phenylalanine or tryptophan. The D gene is left open where the match is weak. Some rows mark clone size as missing; the rest say once, few, many or name a class of expanded clone.

V	D	J	size	CDR3	DNA
TRBV29-1	TRBD1	TRBJ2-7	NA	CSVEGGRGSYEQYF	TGCAGCGTTGAAGGAGGCAGGGGGTCCTACGAGCAGTACTTC
TRBV11-2	NA	TRBJ2-3	NA	CASSLQGRVTDTQYF	TGTGCCAGCAGCTTACAGGGCAGGGTGACAGATACGCAGTATTTT
TRBV7-6	TRBD1	TRBJ2-7	NA	CASSSTTGDEQYF	TGTGCCAGCAGCTCGACGACAGGGGACGAGCAGTACTTC
TRBV29-1	NA	TRBJ1-1	NA	CSVEFRGWALNTEAFF	TGCAGCGTTGAGTTCAGGGGTTGGGCCCTGAACACTGAAGCTTTCTTT
TRBV7-2	TRBD2	TRBJ2-7	few	CASSLVAGGIQYF	TGTGCCAGCAGCTTAGTGGCGGGAGGTATTCAGTACTTC
TRBV20-1	TRBD2	TRBJ2-1	NA	CSARSLAAYNEQFF	TGCAGTGCTAGGAGTCTAGCGGCTTACAATGAGCAGTTCTTC
TRBV20-1	TRBD1	TRBJ1-6	few	CSAGETGDVSPLHF	TGCAGTGCTGGAGAGACAGGGGATGTCTCACCCCTCCACTTT
TRBV10-3	NA	TRBJ2-6	NA	CAISEEHAGANVLTF	TGTGCCATCAGTGAGGAGCATGCCGGGGCCAACGTCCTGACTTTC
TRBV4-1	TRBD2	TRBJ2-7	NA	CASSQIAGGRIGNEQYF	TGCGCCAGCAGCCAAATAGCGGGAGGGCGAATAGGCAATGAGCAGTACTTC
TRBV14	NA	TRBJ2-3	few	CASSQDNGRTDTQYF	TGTGCCAGCAGCCAAGATAACGGCCGCACAGATACGCAGTATTTT
TRBV20-1	NA	TRBJ1-2	NA	CSGLGVRAPYGYTF	TGCAGTGGTCTAGGGGTGAGGGCTCCCTATGGCTACACCTTC
TRBV11-2	TRBD2	TRBJ2-1	NA	CASSRPSGSSYNEQFF	TGTGCCAGCAGCCGACCTAGCGGGAGCTCCTACAATGAGCAGTTCTTC
TRBV20-1	NA	TRBJ1-4	NA	CSALVWEKLFF	TGCAGTGCCCTCGTCTGGGAAAAACTGTTTTTT
TRBV12-3/TRBV12-4	NA	TRBJ2-4	NA	CASSFSGAKNIQYF	TGTGCCAGCAGTTTCTCGGGGGCTAAAAACATTCAGTACTTC
TRBV9	NA	TRBJ1-4	NA	CASSFGQSTNEKLFF	TGTGCCAGCAGCTTCGGACAGTCCACTAATGAAAAACTGTTTTTT
TRBV7-2	TRBD2	TRBJ2-3	few	CASSLVGSSGTSTDTQYF	TGTGCCAGCAGCTTAGTGGGGTCTAGCGGAACTAGCACAGATACGCAGTATTTT
TRBV28	NA	TRBJ2-7	once	CASSSTGRRYEQYF	TGTGCCAGCAGTTCGACAGGGAGGCGGTACGAGCAGTACTTC
TRBV20-1	TRBD1	TRBJ1-2	NA	CSASRTGGVGYGYTF	TGCAGTGCTAGCCGGACAGGGGGCGTTGGCTATGGCTACACCTTC
TRBV6-4	NA	TRBJ2-1	NA	CASSDRLALADEQFF	TGTGCCAGCAGTGACCGCCTAGCGTTGGCGGATGAGCAGTTCTTC
TRBV6-6	TRBD1	TRBJ2-5	NA	CASRQGQGVAETQYF	TGTGCCAGCAGACAGGGACAGGGAGTTGCAGAGACCCAGTACTTC
TRBV20-1	TRBD1	TRBJ2-1	NA	CSARAGQGRYNEQFF	TGCAGTGCTAGAGCGGGACAGGGCAGGTACAATGAGCAGTTCTTC
TRBV14	TRBD1	TRBJ2-7	NA	CASSRLTGQLSEQYF	TGTGCCAGCAGCCGCTTGACAGGGCAGCTTAGCGAGCAGTACTTC